This T cell receptor (beta chain) was profiled in a study of T-cell memory formation after mild COVID-19. V was clipped by 6 bases and J by 0 bases, with 16 bases between them. There are 15 residues in the CDR3. Germline loops: CDR1 SGDLS, CDR2 YYNGEE. TCRdb recomputed calls from the 5' RACE reads with MiXCR, one row per CDR3 protein. This sample has roughly 560,000 distinct CDR3 sequences, with roughly 20% found just once. The chain employs TRBV9 and TRBJ2-7; D is possibly TRBD1 (5 bases). This receptor was taken from an adult woman who had mild COVID-19 (a few samples of this study predate the infection). Cell type and time point are not known. Sequencing was done on a sample of PBMCs or a T cell subset sorted from them (not recorded which). For the CDR3, the DNA is TGTGCCAGCACCCCAGGGTACACAGACTCCTACGAGCAGTACTTC. Its protein product is CASTPGYTDSYEQYF. Full variable domain (rest looked up from reference TRBV9 and TRBJ2-7): DSGVTQTPKHLITATGQRVTLRCSPRSGDLSVYWYQQSLDQGLQFLIQYYNGEERAKGNILERFSAQQFPDLHSELNLSSLELGDSALYFCASTPGYTDSYEQYFGPGTRLTVT.